This record covers a single T cell receptor (beta chain). The source of the sample is a study of shared clonotypes between healthy human individuals. The table came from immunoSEQ multiplex PCR; TCRdb's copy has only in-frame clones and leaves some out. The data contain about 2 million clones, 85% to 95% of them singletons. The source material was naive CD4+ T cells sorted from blood. Subset noted: CD45RA+ positively selected. The origin of this receptor is a man younger than 35 in good health.

CDR3 nucleotide sequence: TGTGCCAGCAGCCTTTCTAGGCTAGGCACCGGGGAGCTGTTTTTT. Residues: CASSLSRLGTGELFF. The rearrangement links TRBV5-8 to TRBJ2-2, with D unresolved. V dropped 4 bases and J dropped 4 bases, with 14 bases sitting between them. Germline loops: CDR1 SGHTS, CDR2 YDEGEE. CDR3 length: 15 residues.